This T cell receptor beta chain was found in a study of shared T cell receptors in the human thymus. CDR1 and CDR2 (germline): LNHNV, YYDKDF (reference sequence). This CDR3 is 15 amino acids long. V shed 1 base and J 9 bases; nucleotides not matched to a gene: 7. Sequencing was performed with immunoSEQ multiplex PCR; in TCRdb, only in-frame clones are kept and a portion is missing. Among hundreds of thousands of clones listed, 70% to 90% were seen once. In addition, the sample was reused for a study of human thymus T cells. From that study: Resections removed during corrective heart surgery provided the thymus tissue used. Thymic and blood repertoires appeared to display a bias in their usage of V and J genes. Thymic repertoires from unrelated individuals overlapped highly, related research reported.

The receptor was derived from a girl under two years old with a congenital heart defect. The chain has TRBV15 and TRBJ2-1; TRBD2 agrees at 9 bases. Source material: thymocytes. CDR3 sequence reads: CATSRGLAGIREQFF. The CDR3 bases are TGTGCCACCAGCAGAGGGCTAGCGGGGATTCGTGAGCAGTTCTTC.